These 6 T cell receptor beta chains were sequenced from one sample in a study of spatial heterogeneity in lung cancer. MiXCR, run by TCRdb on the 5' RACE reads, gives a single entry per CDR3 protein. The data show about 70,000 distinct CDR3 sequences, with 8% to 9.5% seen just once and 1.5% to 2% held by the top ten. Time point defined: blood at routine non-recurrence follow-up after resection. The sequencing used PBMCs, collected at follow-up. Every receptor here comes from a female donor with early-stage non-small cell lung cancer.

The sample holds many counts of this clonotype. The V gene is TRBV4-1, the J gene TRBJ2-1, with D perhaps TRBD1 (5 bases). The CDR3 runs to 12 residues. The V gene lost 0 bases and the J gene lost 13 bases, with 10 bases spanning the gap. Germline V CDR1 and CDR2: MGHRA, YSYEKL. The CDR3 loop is CASSQEGRKQFF. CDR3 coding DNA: TGCGCCAGCAGCCAAGAGGGGCGGAAACAGTTCTTC.

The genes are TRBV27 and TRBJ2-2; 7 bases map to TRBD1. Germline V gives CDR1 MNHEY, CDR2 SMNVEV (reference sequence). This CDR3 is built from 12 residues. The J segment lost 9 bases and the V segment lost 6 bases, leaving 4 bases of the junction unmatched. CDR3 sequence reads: CASSRQGRELFF. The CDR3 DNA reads TGTGCCAGCAGCAGACAGGGCCGGGAGCTGTTTTTT.

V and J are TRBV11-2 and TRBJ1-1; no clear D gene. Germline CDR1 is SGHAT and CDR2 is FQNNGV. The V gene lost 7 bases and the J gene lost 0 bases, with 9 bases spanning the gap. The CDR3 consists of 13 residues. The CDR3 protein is CASTRRLNTEAFF. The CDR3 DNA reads TGTGCCAGCACACGGAGGTTGAACACTGAAGCTTTCTTT.

The CDR3 bases are TGTGCCAGCAGCTCCCAGGCCGGGGAGCTGTTTTTT. Protein sequence: CASSSQAGELFF. The rearrangement joins TRBV7-9 to TRBJ2-2; D unresolved. This CDR3 comprises 12 residues. Trimming cost V 4 bases and J 6 bases, with 6 bases left between them. Germline V gene data show CDR1 as SEHNR and CDR2 as FQNEAQ (reference sequence). The full variable domain, rest sourced from reference TRBV7-9 and TRBJ2-2, is DTGVSQNPRHKITKRGQNVTFRCDPISEHNRLYWYRQTLGQGPEFLTYFQNEAQLEKSRLLSDRFSAERPKGSFSTLEIQRTEQGDSAMYLCASSSQAGELFFGEGSRLTVL.

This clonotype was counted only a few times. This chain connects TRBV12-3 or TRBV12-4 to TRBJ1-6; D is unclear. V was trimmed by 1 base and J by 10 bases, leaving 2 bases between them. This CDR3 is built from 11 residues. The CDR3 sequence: CASSLVSPLHF. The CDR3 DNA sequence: TGTGCCAGCAGTTTAGTCTCACCCCTCCACTTT.

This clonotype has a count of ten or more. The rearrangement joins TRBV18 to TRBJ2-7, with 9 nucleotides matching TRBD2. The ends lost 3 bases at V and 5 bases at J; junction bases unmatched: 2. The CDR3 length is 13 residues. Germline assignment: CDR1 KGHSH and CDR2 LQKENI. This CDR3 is CASSPRTSDEQYF. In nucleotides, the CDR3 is TGTGCCAGCTCACCGAGGACTAGCGACGAGCAGTACTTC.